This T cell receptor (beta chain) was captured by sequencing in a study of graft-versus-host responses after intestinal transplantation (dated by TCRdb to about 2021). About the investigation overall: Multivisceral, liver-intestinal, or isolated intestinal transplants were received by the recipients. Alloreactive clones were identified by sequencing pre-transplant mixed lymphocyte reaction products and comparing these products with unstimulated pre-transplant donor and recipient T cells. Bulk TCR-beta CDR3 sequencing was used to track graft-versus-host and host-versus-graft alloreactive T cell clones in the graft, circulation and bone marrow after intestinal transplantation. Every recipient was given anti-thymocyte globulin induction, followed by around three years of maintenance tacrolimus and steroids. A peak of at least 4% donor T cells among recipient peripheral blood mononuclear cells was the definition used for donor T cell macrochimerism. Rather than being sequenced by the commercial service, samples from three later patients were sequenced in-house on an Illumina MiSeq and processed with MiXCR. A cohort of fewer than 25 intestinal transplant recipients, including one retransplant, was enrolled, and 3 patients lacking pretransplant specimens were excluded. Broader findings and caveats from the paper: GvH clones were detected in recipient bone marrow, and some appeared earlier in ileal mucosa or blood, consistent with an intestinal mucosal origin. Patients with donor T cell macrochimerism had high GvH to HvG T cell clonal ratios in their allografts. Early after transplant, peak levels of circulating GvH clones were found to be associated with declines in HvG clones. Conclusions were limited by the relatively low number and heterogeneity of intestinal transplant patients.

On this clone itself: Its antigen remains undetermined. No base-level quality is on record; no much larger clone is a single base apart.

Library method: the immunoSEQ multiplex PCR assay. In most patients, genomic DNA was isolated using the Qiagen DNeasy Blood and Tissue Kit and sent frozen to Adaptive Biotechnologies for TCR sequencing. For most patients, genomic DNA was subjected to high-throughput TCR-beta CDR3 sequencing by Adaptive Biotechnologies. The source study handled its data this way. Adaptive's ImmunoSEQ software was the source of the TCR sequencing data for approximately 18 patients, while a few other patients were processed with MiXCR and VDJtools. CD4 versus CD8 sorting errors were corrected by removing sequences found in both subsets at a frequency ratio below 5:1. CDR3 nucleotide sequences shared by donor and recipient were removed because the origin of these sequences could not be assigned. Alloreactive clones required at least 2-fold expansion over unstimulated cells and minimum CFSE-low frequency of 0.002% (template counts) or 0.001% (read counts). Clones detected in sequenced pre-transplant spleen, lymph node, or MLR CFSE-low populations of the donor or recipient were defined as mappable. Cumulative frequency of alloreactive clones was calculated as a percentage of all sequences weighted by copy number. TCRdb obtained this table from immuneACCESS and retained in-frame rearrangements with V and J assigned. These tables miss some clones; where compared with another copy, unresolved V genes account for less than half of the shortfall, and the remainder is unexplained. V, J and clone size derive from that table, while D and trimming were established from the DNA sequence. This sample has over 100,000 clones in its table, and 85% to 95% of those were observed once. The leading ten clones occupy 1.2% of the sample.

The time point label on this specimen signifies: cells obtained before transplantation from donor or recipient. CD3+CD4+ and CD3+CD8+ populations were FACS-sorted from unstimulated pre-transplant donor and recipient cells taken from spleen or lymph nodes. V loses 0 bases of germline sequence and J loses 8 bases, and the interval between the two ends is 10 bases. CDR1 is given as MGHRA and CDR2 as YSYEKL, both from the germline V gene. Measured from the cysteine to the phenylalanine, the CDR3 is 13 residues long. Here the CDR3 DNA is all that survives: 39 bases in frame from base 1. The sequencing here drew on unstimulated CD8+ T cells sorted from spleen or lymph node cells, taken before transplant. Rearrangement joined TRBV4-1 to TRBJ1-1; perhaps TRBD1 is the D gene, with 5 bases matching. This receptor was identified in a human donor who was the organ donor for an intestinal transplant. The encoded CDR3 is CASSQDKGPEAFF. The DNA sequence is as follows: TGCGCCAGCAGCCAAGATAAGGGGCCCGAAGCTTTCTTT.